This is a list of T cell receptor beta chains from one sample in a study of cytomegalovirus exposure and HLA in healthy donors. Here immunoSEQ multiplex PCR was the method, and the copy in TCRdb shows in-frame clones only, minus some. Of tens of thousands of clones in the sample, roughly 80% are singletons; the top ten hold roughly 2%. Source material: PBMCs. The receptors stem from a man aged 35-49 years in good health and CMV-seronegative. The CDR3 runs from the conserved cysteine through the conserved F or W. A D gene is named only where the DNA matches it firmly. Expanded clones are given a class, and other clones once, few, many or no size at all.

J gene: TRBJ1-6; V gene: TRBV28; clone size: .; D gene: .; CDR3 DNA: TGTGCCAGCAGTCGTGGACAGAGCTCCTATAATTCACCCCTCCACTTT; CDR3 protein: CASSRGQSSYNSPLHF
J gene: TRBJ2-5; V gene: TRBV13; clone size: .; D gene: TRBD1; CDR3 DNA: TGTGCCAGCAGCTCGGGACAGTTCCAAGAGACCCAGTACTTC; CDR3 protein: CASSSGQFQETQYF
J gene: TRBJ1-1; V gene: TRBV5-6; clone size: .; D gene: .; CDR3 DNA: TGTGCCAGCAGCTTGGGTGAGGACTTGAACACTGAAGCTTTCTTT; CDR3 protein: CASSLGEDLNTEAFF
J gene: TRBJ2-5; V gene: TRBV6-6; clone size: once; D gene: TRBD2; CDR3 DNA: TGTGCCAGCAGTGCTGAACTAGCGGGAGGTGGAAAGACCCAGTACTTC; CDR3 protein: CASSAELAGGGKTQYF
J gene: TRBJ2-3; V gene: TRBV5-5; clone size: few; D gene: TRBD1; CDR3 DNA: TGTGCCAGCAGGCAACAGGGGGCAGATACGCAGTATTTT; CDR3 protein: CASRQQGADTQYF
J gene: TRBJ1-5; V gene: TRBV5-1; clone size: .; D gene: TRBD1; CDR3 DNA: TGCGCCAGCAGCTCTACAGGGGGTGGTCAGCCCCAGCATTTT; CDR3 protein: CASSSTGGGQPQHF
J gene: TRBJ2-3; V gene: TRBV28; clone size: .; D gene: TRBD1; CDR3 DNA: TGTGCCAGCAGTTCCATACAGGGGGTCATAGATACGCAGTATTTT; CDR3 protein: CASSSIQGVIDTQYF
J gene: TRBJ1-1; V gene: TRBV9; clone size: .; D gene: TRBD1; CDR3 DNA: TGTGCCAGCAGCGCCGTATCAGACAGGGCTGAAGCTTTCTTT; CDR3 protein: CASSAVSDRAEAFF
J gene: TRBJ1-5; V gene: TRBV7-9; clone size: .; D gene: TRBD1; CDR3 DNA: TGTGCCAGCAGCCTCGGGACAGGGACTTTTCAGCCCCAGCATTTT; CDR3 protein: CASSLGTGTFQPQHF
J gene: TRBJ2-3; V gene: TRBV19; clone size: .; D gene: TRBD2; CDR3 DNA: TGTGCCACCACTTTGGGCGGGGGGCACACAGATACGCAGTATTTT; CDR3 protein: CATTLGGGHTDTQYF
J gene: TRBJ2-7; V gene: TRBV29-1; clone size: .; D gene: .; CDR3 DNA: TGCAGCGCCGAAGACAGAAACTACGAGCAGTACTTC; CDR3 protein: CSAEDRNYEQYF
J gene: TRBJ1-4; V gene: TRBV28; clone size: .; D gene: .; CDR3 DNA: TGTGCCAGCAGTTCGCCGGGGGGGAGAAATGAAAAACTGTTTTTT; CDR3 protein: CASSSPGGRNEKLFF
J gene: TRBJ1-6; V gene: TRBV18; clone size: once; D gene: TRBD1; CDR3 DNA: TGTGCCAGCTCACCACTGGACAGGGTTGGGAAATCCTATAATTCACCCCTCCACTTT; CDR3 protein: CASSPLDRVGKSYNSPLHF
J gene: TRBJ1-4; V gene: TRBV14; clone size: .; D gene: TRBD1; CDR3 DNA: TGTGCCAGCAGCCTGGAAACGGGACAGGGATTATCAGGGTCGAGAAAACTGTTTTTT; CDR3 protein: CASSLETGQGLSGSRKLFF
J gene: TRBJ2-7; V gene: TRBV18; clone size: few; D gene: TRBD1; CDR3 DNA: TGTGCCAGCTCACCATCACACAGGGGCGAGCAGTACTTC; CDR3 protein: CASSPSHRGEQYF
J gene: TRBJ2-4; V gene: TRBV6-4; clone size: .; D gene: TRBD2; CDR3 DNA: TGTGCCAGAGGACTAGCGGGTCCGAAAAACATTCAGTACTTC; CDR3 protein: CARGLAGPKNIQYF
J gene: TRBJ2-3; V gene: TRBV7-9; clone size: .; D gene: .; CDR3 DNA: TGTGCCAGCAGCTTAACTGGCGAGGACAGGACTACAGATACGCAGTGTTTT; CDR3 protein: CASSLTGEDRTTDTQCF
J gene: TRBJ2-1; V gene: TRBV18; clone size: .; D gene: .; CDR3 DNA: TGTGCCAGCTCACCTCGGTGGGGGGGGCTCAATGAGCAGTTCTTC; CDR3 protein: CASSPRWGGLNEQFF
J gene: TRBJ2-3; V gene: TRBV30; clone size: .; D gene: .; CDR3 DNA: TGTGCCCGGGGTCACAGCACAGATACGCAGTATTTT; CDR3 protein: CARGHSTDTQYF
J gene: TRBJ1-1; V gene: TRBV5-8; clone size: .; D gene: TRBD1; CDR3 DNA: TGTGCCAGCAGCTTGGAGACAGGGAAGAACACTGAAGCTTTCTTT; CDR3 protein: CASSLETGKNTEAFF
J gene: TRBJ2-1; V gene: TRBV5-1; clone size: .; D gene: TRBD1; CDR3 DNA: TGCGCCAGCAGCACGGGACAGGACTACAATGAGCAGTTCTTC; CDR3 protein: CASSTGQDYNEQFF
J gene: TRBJ1-2; V gene: TRBV27; clone size: .; D gene: .; CDR3 DNA: TGTGCCAGCAGTTCAAAGTCAGGGCTTTATGGCTACACCTTC; CDR3 protein: CASSSKSGLYGYTF
J gene: TRBJ2-3; V gene: TRBV4-1; clone size: .; D gene: TRBD2; CDR3 DNA: TGCGCCAGCAGCCAAGCGAGCGGGGGGACCTACCGCACAGATACGCAGTATTTT; CDR3 protein: CASSQASGGTYRTDTQYF
J gene: TRBJ2-5; V gene: TRBV27; clone size: .; D gene: .; CDR3 DNA: TGTGCCAGCAGCACCGCTTGGACAGACCAAGAGACCCAGTACTTC; CDR3 protein: CASSTAWTDQETQYF
J gene: TRBJ2-2; V gene: TRBV19; clone size: few; D gene: .; CDR3 DNA: TGTGCCAGTAGTGTTCAGGACATACCCGGGGAGCTGTTTTTT; CDR3 protein: CASSVQDIPGELFF
J gene: TRBJ1-4; V gene: TRBV16; clone size: .; D gene: TRBD1; CDR3 DNA: TGTGCCAGCAGCCAAACAGGGGCCACTGGCGAAAAACTGTTTTTT; CDR3 protein: CASSQTGATGEKLFF
J gene: TRBJ1-4; V gene: TRBV28; clone size: few; D gene: .; CDR3 DNA: TGTGCCAGCAGTTTATGGGGGGCAGAATCAGAAAAACTGTTTTTT; CDR3 protein: CASSLWGAESEKLFF
J gene: TRBJ2-7; V gene: TRBV28; clone size: .; D gene: TRBD1; CDR3 DNA: TGTGCCAGCAGTCCGAACACTTGGACAGGGGGCTACGAGCAGTACTTC; CDR3 protein: CASSPNTWTGGYEQYF
J gene: TRBJ1-4; V gene: TRBV2; clone size: .; D gene: TRBD1; CDR3 DNA: TGTGCCAGCAGCGGACAGGGGATCGAGGAAAAACTGTTTTTT; CDR3 protein: CASSGQGIEEKLFF
J gene: TRBJ1-1; V gene: TRBV10-1; clone size: .; D gene: TRBD1; CDR3 DNA: TGCGCCAGCAGCGGATTGGGACAGACTGAAGCTTTCTTT; CDR3 protein: CASSGLGQTEAFF
J gene: TRBJ1-6; V gene: TRBV7-3; clone size: .; D gene: TRBD1; CDR3 DNA: TGTGCCAGCAGCTTAGTAGGGGGCAATTCACCCCTCCACTTT; CDR3 protein: CASSLVGGNSPLHF
J gene: TRBJ1-2; V gene: TRBV28; clone size: .; D gene: TRBD1; CDR3 DNA: TGTGCCAGCATCCCAGGGGGCGCGGTGAATGGCTACACCTTC; CDR3 protein: CASIPGGAVNGYTF
J gene: TRBJ1-4; V gene: TRBV15; clone size: .; D gene: .; CDR3 DNA: TGTGCCACCAGCCGTACTATAGGATCAACTAATGAAAAACTGTTTTTT; CDR3 protein: CATSRTIGSTNEKLFF
J gene: TRBJ1-5; V gene: TRBV10-3; clone size: .; D gene: TRBD1; CDR3 DNA: TGTGCCATCAGTGAGTCAGAGGGGGCGGGTCAGCCCCAGCATTTT; CDR3 protein: CAISESEGAGQPQHF
J gene: TRBJ1-3; V gene: TRBV19; clone size: .; D gene: .; CDR3 DNA: TGTGCCAGTATGGGCCGGGAGGGGTCCCTCCTTGGAAACACCATATATTTT; CDR3 protein: CASMGREGSLLGNTIYF
J gene: TRBJ1-5; V gene: TRBV28; clone size: .; D gene: TRBD1; CDR3 DNA: TGTGCCAGCAGCCTTGGGACAGGGGGTCTAATATGGCGCAATCAGCCCCAGCATTTT; CDR3 protein: CASSLGTGGLIWRNQPQHF
J gene: TRBJ1-1; V gene: TRBV18; clone size: .; D gene: .; CDR3 DNA: TGTGCCAGCTCAACGCGGGACCGGGAGACTGAAGCTTTCTTT; CDR3 protein: CASSTRDRETEAFF
J gene: TRBJ1-5; V gene: TRBV15; clone size: .; D gene: .; CDR3 DNA: TGTGCCACCAGCAGCTCAGGATGGGATCAGCCCCAGCATTTT; CDR3 protein: CATSSSGWDQPQHF
J gene: TRBJ2-7; V gene: TRBV2; clone size: .; D gene: .; CDR3 DNA: TGTGCCAGCAGTGAGAGTCGGCAGTACTTC; CDR3 protein: CASSESRQYF
J gene: TRBJ2-7; V gene: TRBV10-2; clone size: few; D gene: TRBD2; CDR3 DNA: TGCGCCAGCATTAGCGGGGAACACTTGGGCGAGCAGTACTTC; CDR3 protein: CASISGEHLGEQYF
J gene: TRBJ2-6; V gene: TRBV15; clone size: .; D gene: TRBD2; CDR3 DNA: TGTGCCACCAGCACGGGGGGTTCTGGGGCCAACGTCCTGACTTTC; CDR3 protein: CATSTGGSGANVLTF
J gene: TRBJ1-5; V gene: TRBV7-9; clone size: few; D gene: .; CDR3 DNA: TGTGCCAGCAGCGAGGGAGCCGGTCAGCCCCAGCATTTT; CDR3 protein: CASSEGAGQPQHF
J gene: TRBJ1-2; V gene: TRBV19; clone size: .; D gene: .; CDR3 DNA: TGTGCCAGTAGTATAAACGGAGGGGCCTATGGCTACACCTTC; CDR3 protein: CASSINGGAYGYTF
J gene: TRBJ2-7; V gene: TRBV6-5; clone size: few; D gene: .; CDR3 DNA: TGTGCCAGCAGTTATTGGGCACTTAGCGAGCAGTACTTC; CDR3 protein: CASSYWALSEQYF
J gene: TRBJ2-1; V gene: TRBV5-1; clone size: .; D gene: .; CDR3 DNA: TGCGCCAGCAGTTACCTTCGAGGAAATGAGCAGTTCTTC; CDR3 protein: CASSYLRGNEQFF
J gene: TRBJ1-4; V gene: TRBV28; clone size: .; D gene: .; CDR3 DNA: TGTGCCAGCGTAGACACCTCAACTAATGAAAAACTGTTTTTT; CDR3 protein: CASVDTSTNEKLFF
J gene: TRBJ2-3; V gene: TRBV7-7; clone size: .; D gene: .; CDR3 DNA: TGTGCTAGCAGCTTAGTTCATAGCACAGATACGCAGTATTTT; CDR3 protein: CASSLVHSTDTQYF
J gene: TRBJ1-4; V gene: TRBV19; clone size: .; D gene: TRBD1; CDR3 DNA: TGTGCCAGTAACCCCCAGGGGGGTAATGAAAAACTGTTTTTT; CDR3 protein: CASNPQGGNEKLFF
J gene: TRBJ2-3; V gene: TRBV5-1; clone size: .; D gene: .; CDR3 DNA: TGCGCCAGCAGCTTGGATGTGGGGGGACCTGTGGATACGCAGTATTTT; CDR3 protein: CASSLDVGGPVDTQYF
J gene: TRBJ2-5; V gene: TRBV28; clone size: .; D gene: .; CDR3 DNA: TGTGCCAGCAGTCACCTCATGCCGGCCGGGACTCAAGAGACCCAGTACTTC; CDR3 protein: CASSHLMPAGTQETQYF
J gene: TRBJ2-7; V gene: TRBV30; clone size: .; D gene: TRBD2; CDR3 DNA: TGTGCCTGGAGCACAAGGACTAGCGGGCGGAGCTCCTACGAGCAGTACTTC; CDR3 protein: CAWSTRTSGRSSYEQYF